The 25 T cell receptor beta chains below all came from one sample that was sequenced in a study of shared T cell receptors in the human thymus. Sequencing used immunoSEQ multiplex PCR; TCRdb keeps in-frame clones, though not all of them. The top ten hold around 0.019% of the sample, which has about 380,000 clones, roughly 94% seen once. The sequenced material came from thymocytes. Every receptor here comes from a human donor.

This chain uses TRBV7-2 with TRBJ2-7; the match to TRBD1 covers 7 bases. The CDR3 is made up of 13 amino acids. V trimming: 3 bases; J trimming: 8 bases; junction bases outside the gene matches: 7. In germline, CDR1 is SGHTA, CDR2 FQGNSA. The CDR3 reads CASSLGDSAQQYF. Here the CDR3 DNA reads TGTGCCAGCAGCTTGGGGGACAGCGCCCAGCAGTACTTC.

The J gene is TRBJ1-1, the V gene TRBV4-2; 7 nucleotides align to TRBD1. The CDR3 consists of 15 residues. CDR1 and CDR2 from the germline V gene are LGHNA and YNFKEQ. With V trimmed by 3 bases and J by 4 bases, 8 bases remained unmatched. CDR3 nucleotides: TGTGCCAGCAGCCAGGAACGGGACAGCCTCACTGAAGCTTTCTTT. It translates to CASSQERDSLTEAFF.

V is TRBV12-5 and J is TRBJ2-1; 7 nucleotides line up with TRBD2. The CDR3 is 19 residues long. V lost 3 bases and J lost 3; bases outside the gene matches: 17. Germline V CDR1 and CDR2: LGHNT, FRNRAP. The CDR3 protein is CASGFDPRLEAGLYNEQFF. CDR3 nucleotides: TGTGCTAGTGGTTTCGATCCCAGGTTAGAAGCGGGGCTCTACAATGAGCAGTTCTTC.

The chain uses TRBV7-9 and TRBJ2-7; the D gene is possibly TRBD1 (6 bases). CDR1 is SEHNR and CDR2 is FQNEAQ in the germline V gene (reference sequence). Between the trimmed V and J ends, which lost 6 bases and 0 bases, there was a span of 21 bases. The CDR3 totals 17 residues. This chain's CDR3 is CASRDLTGPSSSYEQYF. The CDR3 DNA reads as TGTGCCAGCAGGGACCTGACAGGTCCCTCCAGCTCCTACGAGCAGTACTTC. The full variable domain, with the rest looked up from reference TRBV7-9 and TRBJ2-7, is DTGVSQNPRHKITKRGQNVTFRCDPISEHNRLYWYRQTLGQGPEFLTYFQNEAQLEKSRLLSDRFSAERPKGSFSTLEIQRTEQGDSAMYLCASRDLTGPSSSYEQYFGPGTRLTVT.

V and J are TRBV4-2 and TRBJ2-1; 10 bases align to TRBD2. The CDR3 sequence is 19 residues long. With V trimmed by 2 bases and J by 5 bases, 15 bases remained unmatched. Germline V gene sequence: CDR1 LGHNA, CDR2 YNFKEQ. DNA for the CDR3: TGTGCCAGCAGCCAAAAGAGGCGGGCTAGCGGGAGTAGTCACAATGAGCAGTTCTTC. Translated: CASSQKRRASGSSHNEQFF.

The CDR3, as DNA: TGTGCCAGCAGCTTAGACGTGGAGGGAGGAAACACCATATATTTT. Translating gives CASSLDVEGGNTIYF. This chain joins TRBV11-2 and TRBJ1-3, with no clear D. V was cut by 0 bases and J by 4 bases, with 10 bases left in between. This CDR3 has 15 residues. The germline V gene has CDR1 SGHAT and CDR2 FQNNGV.

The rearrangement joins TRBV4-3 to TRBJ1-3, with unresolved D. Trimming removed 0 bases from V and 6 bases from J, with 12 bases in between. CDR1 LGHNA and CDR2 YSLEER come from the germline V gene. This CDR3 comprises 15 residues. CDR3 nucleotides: TGCGCCAGCAGCCAAGATTCCGATTTCCCAAACACCATATATTTT. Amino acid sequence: CASSQDSDFPNTIYF.

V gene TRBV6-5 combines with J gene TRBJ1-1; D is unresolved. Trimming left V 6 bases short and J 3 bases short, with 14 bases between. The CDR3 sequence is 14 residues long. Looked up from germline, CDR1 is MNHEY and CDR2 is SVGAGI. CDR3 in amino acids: CASRVDQGHTEAFF. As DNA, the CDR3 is TGTGCCAGCAGGGTTGACCAAGGGCACACTGAAGCTTTCTTT.

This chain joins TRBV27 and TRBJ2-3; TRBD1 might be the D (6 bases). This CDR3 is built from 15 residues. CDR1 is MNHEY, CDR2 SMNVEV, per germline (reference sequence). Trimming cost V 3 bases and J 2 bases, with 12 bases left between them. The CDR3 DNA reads TGTGCCAGCAGTTTTTCGGGGACACCCACAGATACGCAGTATTTT. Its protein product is CASSFSGTPTDTQYF.

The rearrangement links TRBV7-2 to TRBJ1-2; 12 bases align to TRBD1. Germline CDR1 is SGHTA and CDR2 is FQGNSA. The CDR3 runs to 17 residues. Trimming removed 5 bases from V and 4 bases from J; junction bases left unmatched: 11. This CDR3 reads CASSSGTGGPPRYGYTF. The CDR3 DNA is TGTGCCAGCAGCAGTGGGACAGGGGGCCCCCCCCGCTATGGCTACACCTTC.

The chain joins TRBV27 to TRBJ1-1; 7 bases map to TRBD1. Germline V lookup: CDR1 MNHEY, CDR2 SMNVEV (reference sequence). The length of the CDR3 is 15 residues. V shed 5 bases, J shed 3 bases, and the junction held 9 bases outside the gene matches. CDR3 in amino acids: CASSIYRGGHTEAFF. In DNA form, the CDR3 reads TGTGCCAGCAGTATCTACAGGGGCGGTCACACTGAAGCTTTCTTT.

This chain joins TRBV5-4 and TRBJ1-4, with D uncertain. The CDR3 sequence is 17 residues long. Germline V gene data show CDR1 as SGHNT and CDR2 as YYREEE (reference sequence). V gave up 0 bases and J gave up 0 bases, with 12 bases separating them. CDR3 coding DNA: TGTGCCAGCAGCTTGGGAGTTAGCGGAGCAACTAATGAAAAACTGTTTTTT. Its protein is CASSLGVSGATNEKLFF.

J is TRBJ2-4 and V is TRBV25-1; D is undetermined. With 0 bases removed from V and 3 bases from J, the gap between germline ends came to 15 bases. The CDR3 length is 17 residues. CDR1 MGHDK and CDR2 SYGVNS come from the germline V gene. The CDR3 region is CASSEYLGQRGKNIQYF. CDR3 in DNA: TGTGCCAGCAGTGAATATCTAGGGCAGCGAGGCAAAAACATTCAGTACTTC.

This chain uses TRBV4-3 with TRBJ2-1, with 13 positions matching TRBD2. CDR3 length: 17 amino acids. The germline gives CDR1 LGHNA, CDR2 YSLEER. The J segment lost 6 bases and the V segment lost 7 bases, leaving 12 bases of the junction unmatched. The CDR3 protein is CASKKTWGTSGTNEQFF. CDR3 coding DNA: TGCGCCAGCAAAAAGACGTGGGGGACTAGCGGGACCAATGAGCAGTTCTTC.

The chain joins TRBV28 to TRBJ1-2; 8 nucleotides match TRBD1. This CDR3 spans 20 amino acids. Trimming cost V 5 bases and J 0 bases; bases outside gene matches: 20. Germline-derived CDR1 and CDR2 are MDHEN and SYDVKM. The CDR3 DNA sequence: TGTGCCAGCAGTACACGCTTGCGGACAGGGCTGCGTATTTCTAACTATGGCTACACCTTC. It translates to CASSTRLRTGLRISNYGYTF.

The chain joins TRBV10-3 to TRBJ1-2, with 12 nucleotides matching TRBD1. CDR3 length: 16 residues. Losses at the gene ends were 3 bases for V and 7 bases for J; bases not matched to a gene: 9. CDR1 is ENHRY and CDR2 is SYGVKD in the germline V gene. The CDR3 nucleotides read TGTGCCATCAGTGACCTGACGGGACAGGGGGCGAGTGGCTACACCTTC. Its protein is CAISDLTGQGASGYTF.

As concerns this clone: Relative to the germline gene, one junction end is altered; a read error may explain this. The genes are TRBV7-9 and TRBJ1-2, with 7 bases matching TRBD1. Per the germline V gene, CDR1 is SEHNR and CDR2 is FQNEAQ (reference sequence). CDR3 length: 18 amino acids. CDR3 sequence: CASSLLHETGSGNYGYAF. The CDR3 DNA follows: TGTGCCAGCAGCTTATTACATGAGACAGGGAGTGGAAACTATGGCTACGCCTTC.

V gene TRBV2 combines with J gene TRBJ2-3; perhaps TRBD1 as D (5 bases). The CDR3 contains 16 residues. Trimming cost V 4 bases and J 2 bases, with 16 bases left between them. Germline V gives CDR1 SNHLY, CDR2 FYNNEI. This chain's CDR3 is CASSADSFRLTDTQYF. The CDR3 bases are TGTGCCAGCAGTGCTGACAGTTTCAGACTCACAGATACGCAGTATTTT.

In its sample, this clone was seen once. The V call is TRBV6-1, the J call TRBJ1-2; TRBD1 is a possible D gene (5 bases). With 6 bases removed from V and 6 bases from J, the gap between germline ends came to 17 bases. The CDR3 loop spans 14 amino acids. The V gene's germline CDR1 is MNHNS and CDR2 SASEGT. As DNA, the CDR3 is TGTGCCAGCAGCCCGGGACCCGCTATGGATGGCTACACCTTC. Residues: CASSPGPAMDGYTF.

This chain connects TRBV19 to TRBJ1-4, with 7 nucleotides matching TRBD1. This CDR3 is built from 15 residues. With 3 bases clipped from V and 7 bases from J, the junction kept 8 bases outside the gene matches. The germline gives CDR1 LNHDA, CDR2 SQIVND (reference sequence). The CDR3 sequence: CASSIFPGGGEKLFF. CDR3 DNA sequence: TGTGCCAGTAGTATCTTCCCAGGGGGGGGTGAAAAACTGTTTTTT.

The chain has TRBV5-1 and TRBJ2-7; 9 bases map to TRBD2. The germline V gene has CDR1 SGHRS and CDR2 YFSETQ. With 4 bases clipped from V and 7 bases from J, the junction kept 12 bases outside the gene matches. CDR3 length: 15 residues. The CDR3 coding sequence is TGCGCCAGCAGCCGTGAGGTAGCGGGAGACCGGGAGCAGTACTTC. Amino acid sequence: CASSREVAGDREQYF.

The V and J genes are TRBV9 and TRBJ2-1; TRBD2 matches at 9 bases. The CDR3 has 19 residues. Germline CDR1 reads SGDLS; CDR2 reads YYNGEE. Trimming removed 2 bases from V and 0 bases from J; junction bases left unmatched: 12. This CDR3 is CASSVRPAGGASSYNEQFF. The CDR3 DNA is TGTGCCAGCAGCGTCCGGCCAGCGGGAGGTGCTAGCTCCTACAATGAGCAGTTCTTC. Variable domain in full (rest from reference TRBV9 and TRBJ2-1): DSGVTQTPKHLITATGQRVTLRCSPRSGDLSVYWYQQSLDQGLQFLIQYYNGEERAKGNILERFSAQQFPDLHSELNLSSLELGDSALYFCASSVRPAGGASSYNEQFFGPGTRLTVL.

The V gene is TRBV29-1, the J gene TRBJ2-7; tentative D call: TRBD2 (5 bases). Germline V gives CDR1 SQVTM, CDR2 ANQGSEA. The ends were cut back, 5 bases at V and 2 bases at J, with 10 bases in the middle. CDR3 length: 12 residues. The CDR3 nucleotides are TGCAGCGTTCTACGCGGGCCCTACGAGCAGTACTTC. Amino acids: CSVLRGPYEQYF.

CDR3 in DNA: TGTGCCAGCAGCTTAGCGCTGGCGGGAGTCTACGAGCAGTACTTC. It translates to CASSLALAGVYEQYF. The chain is built from TRBV7-2 and TRBJ2-7; 7 bases are a match to TRBD2. CDR1 SGHTA and CDR2 FQGNSA come from the germline V gene. This CDR3 region has 15 residues. Trimming cost V 0 bases and J 3 bases; bases outside gene matches: 5.

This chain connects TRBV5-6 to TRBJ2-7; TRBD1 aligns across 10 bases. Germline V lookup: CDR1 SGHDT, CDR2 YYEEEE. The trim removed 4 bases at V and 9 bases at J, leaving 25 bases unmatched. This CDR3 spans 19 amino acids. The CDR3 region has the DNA TGTGCCAGCAGCATCCGGGACAGGGGACACGGGAGGGCCGCACGGAGGCAGTACTTC. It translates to CASSIRDRGHGRAARRQYF.